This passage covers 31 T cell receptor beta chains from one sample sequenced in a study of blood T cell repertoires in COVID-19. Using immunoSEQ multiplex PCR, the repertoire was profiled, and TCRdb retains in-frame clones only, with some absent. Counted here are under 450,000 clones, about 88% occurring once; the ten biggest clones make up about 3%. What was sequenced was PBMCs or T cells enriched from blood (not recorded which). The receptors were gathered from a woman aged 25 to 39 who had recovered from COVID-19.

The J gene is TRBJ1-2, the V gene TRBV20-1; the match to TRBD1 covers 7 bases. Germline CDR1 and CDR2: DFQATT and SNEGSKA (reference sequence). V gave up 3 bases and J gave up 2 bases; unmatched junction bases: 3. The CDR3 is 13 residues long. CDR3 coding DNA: TGCAGTGCTAGTTCGACAGGGAACTATGGCTACACCTTC. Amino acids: CSASSTGNYGYTF.

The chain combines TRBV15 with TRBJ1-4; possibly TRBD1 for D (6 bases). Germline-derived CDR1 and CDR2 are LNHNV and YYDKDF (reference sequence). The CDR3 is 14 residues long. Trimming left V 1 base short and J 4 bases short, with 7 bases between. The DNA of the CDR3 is TGTGCCACCAGCAGAGGAGGGGGTAATGAAAAACTGTTTTTT. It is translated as CATSRGGGNEKLFF.

In nucleotides, the CDR3 is TGTGCCAGCAGCCCCAGCGGGAGGGGTTCCTACGAGCAGTACTTC. Amino acids: CASSPSGRGSYEQYF. The genes are TRBV7-8 and TRBJ2-7; 10 bases are a match to TRBD2. V was pared by 5 bases and J by 1 base, with 5 bases of the junction left unmatched. The germline V gene encodes CDR1 SGHVS and CDR2 FQNEAQ. CDR3 length equals 15 residues.

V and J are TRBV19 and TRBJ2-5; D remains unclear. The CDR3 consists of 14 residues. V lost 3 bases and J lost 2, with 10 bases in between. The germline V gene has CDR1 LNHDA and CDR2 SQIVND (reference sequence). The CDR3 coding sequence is TGTGCCAGTAGTATCCAGGCCGGACAAGAGACCCAGTACTTC. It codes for CASSIQAGQETQYF.

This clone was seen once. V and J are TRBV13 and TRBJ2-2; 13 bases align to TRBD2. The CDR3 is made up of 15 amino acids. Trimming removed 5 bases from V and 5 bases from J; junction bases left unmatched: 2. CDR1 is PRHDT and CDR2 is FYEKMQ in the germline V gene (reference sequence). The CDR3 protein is CASSLLAGGTGELFF. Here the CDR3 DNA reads TGTGCCAGCAGCCTACTAGCGGGGGGGACCGGGGAGCTGTTTTTT.

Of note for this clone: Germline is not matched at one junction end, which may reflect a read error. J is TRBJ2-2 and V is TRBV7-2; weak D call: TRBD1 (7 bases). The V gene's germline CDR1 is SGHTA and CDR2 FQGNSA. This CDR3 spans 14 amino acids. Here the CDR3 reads CASSLVGGGGQLFF. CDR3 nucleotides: TGTGCCAGCAGCTTAGTTGGAGGGGGCGGGCAGCTGTTTTTT.

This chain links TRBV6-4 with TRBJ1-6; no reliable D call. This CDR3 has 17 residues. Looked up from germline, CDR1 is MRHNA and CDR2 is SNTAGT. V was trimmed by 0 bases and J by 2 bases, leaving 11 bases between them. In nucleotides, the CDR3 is TGTGCCAGCAGTGACTCTCGCGGGAGGCCCTATAATTCACCCCTCCACTTT. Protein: CASSDSRGRPYNSPLHF.

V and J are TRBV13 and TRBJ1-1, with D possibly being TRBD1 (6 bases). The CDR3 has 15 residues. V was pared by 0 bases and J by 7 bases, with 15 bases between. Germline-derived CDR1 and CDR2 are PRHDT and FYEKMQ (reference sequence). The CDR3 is CASSLGAHRAGEAFF. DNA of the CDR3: TGTGCCAGCAGCTTAGGGGCCCACAGGGCCGGTGAAGCTTTCTTT.

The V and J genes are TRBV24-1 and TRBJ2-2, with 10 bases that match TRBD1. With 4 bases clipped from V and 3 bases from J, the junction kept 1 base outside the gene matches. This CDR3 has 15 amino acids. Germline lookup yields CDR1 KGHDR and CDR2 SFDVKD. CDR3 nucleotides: TGTGCCACCAGTGAGGGGACAGGGGACACCGGGGAGCTGTTTTTT. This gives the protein CATSEGTGDTGELFF.

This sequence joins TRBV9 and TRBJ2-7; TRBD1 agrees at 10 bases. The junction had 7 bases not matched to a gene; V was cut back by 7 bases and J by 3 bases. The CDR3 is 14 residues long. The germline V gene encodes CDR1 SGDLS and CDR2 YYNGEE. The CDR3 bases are TGTGCCAGCGCGTCCGGACAGGGGGTCTACGAGCAGTACTTC. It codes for CASASGQGVYEQYF.

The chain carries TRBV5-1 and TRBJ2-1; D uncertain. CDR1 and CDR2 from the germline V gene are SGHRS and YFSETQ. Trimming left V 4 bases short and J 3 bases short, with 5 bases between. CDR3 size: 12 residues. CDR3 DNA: TGCGCCAGCAGCCCAGACTACAATGAGCAGTTCTTC. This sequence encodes CASSPDYNEQFF.

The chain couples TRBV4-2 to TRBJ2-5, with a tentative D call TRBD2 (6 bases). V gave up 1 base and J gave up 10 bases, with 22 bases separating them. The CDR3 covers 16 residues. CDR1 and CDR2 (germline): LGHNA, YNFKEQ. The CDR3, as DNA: TGTGCCAGCAGCCAAGTCGCGGGATCGGTAAACGCGGGCCAGTACTTC. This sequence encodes CASSQVAGSVNAGQYF.

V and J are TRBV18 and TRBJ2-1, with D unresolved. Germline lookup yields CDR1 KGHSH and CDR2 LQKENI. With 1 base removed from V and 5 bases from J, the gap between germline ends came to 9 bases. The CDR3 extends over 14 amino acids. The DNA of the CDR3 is TGTGCCAGCTCACCACAGTTATCAGACAATGAGCAGTTCTTC. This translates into CASSPQLSDNEQFF.

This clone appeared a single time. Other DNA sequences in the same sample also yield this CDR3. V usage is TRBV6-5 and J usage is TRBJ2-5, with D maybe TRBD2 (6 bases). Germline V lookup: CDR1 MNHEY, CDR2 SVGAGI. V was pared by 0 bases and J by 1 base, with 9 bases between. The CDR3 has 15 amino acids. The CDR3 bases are TGTGCCAGCAGTTACTCGGGGGGAATCCAAGAGACCCAGTACTTC. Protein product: CASSYSGGIQETQYF.

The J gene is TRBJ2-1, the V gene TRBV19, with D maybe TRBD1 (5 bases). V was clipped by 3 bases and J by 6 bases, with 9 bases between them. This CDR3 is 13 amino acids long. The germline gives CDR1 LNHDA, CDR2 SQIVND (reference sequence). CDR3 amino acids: CASSMGRGNEQFF. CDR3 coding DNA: TGTGCCAGTAGTATGGGGCGCGGCAATGAGCAGTTCTTC. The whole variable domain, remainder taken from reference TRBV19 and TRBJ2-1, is DGGITQSPKYLFRKEGQNVTLSCEQNLNHDAMYWYRQDPGQGLRLIYYSQIVNDFQKGDIAEGYSVSREKKESFPLTVTSAQKNPTAFYLCASSMGRGNEQFFGPGTRLTVL.

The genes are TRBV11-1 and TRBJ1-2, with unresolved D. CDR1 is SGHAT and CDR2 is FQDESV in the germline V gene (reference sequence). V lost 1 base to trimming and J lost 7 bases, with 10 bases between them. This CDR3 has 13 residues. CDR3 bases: TGTGCCAGCAGCTTAGTGGGCGCGCGTGGCTACACCTTC. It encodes CASSLVGARGYTF.

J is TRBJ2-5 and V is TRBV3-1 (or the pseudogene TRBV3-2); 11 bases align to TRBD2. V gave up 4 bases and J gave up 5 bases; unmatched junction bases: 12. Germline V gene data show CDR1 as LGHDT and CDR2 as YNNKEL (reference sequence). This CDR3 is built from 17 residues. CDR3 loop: CASSPRGSGRGGETQYF. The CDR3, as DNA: TGTGCCAGCAGCCCCAGAGGTAGCGGGAGGGGTGGGGAGACCCAGTACTTC.

CDR3 region: CASSRRGGLATDTQYF. As DNA, the CDR3 is TGTGCCAGCAGTCGCCGGGGGGGACTAGCAACAGATACGCAGTATTTT. The chain recombines TRBV27 with TRBJ2-3, with 9 positions matching TRBD2. V dropped 5 bases and J dropped 3; count of bases not matched to a gene: 9. The length of the CDR3 is 16 residues. Per the germline V gene, CDR1 is MNHEY and CDR2 is SMNVEV (reference sequence).

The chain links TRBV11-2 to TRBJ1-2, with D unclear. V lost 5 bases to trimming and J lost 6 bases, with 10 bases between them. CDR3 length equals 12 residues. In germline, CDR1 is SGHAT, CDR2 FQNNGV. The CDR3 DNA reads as TGTGCCAGCAGCGGGTCAGGAAATGGCTACACCTTC. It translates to CASSGSGNGYTF.

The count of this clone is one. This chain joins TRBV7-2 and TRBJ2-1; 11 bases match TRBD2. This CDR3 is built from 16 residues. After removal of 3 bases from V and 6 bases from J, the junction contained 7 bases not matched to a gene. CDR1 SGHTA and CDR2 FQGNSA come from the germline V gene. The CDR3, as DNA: TGTGCCAGCAGCTTGCTTAGCGGGAGGGTTGGCAATGAGCAGTTCTTC. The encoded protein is CASSLLSGRVGNEQFF.

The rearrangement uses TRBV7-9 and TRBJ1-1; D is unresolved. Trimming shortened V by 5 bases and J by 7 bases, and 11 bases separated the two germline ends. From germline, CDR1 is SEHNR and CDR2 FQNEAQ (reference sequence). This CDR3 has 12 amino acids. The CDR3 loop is CASSLSEDEAFF. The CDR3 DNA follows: TGTGCCAGCAGCCTTTCCGAGGATGAAGCTTTCTTT.

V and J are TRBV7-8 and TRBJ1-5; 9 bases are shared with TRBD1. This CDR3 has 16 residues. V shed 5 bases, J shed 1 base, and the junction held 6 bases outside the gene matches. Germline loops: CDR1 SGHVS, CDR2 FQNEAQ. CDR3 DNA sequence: TGTGCCAGCAGCCCGAGGACAGGGGAAAGCAATCAGCCCCAGCATTTT. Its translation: CASSPRTGESNQPQHF. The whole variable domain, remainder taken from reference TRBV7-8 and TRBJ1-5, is GAGVSQSPRYKVAKRGQDVALRCDPISGHVSLFWYQQALGQGPEFLTYFQNEAQLDKSGLPSDRFFAERPEGSVSTLKIQRTQQEDSAVYLCASSPRTGESNQPQHFGDGTRLSIL.

CDR3 loop: CASSQSGAGNSPLHF. The DNA of the CDR3 is TGTGCCAGCAGCCAATCTGGAGCCGGCAATTCACCCCTCCACTTT. This chain connects TRBV3-1 (or the pseudogene TRBV3-2) to TRBJ1-6, with no clear D. The V and J ends lost 2 bases and 7 bases respectively, with 12 bases between them. CDR1 and CDR2 (germline): LGHDT, YNNKEL (reference sequence). This CDR3 has 15 amino acids.

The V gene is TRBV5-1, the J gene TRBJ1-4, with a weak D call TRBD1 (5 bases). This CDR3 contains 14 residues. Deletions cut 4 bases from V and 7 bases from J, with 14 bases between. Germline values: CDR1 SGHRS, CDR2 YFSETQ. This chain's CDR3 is CASSQGASSEKLFF. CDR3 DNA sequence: TGCGCCAGCAGCCAAGGGGCCTCATCTGAAAAACTGTTTTTT.

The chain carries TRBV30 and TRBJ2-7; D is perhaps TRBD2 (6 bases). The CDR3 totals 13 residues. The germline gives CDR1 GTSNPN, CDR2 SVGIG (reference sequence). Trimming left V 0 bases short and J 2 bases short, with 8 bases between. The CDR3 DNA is TGTGCCTGGAGTGTGGGGGGAACCTACGAGCAGTACTTC. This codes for CAWSVGGTYEQYF.

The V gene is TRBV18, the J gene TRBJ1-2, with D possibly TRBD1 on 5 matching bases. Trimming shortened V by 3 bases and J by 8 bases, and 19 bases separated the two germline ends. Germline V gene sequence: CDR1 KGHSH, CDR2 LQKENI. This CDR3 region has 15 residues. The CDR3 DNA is TGTGCCAGCTCACCCGGGGGAGTCAGTTCGCACGGCTACACCTTC. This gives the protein CASSPGGVSSHGYTF.

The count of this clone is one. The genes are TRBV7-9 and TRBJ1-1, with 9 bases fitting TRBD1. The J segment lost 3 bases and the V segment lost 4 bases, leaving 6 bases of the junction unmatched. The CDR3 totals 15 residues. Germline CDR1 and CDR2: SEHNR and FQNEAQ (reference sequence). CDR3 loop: CASSSGDREDTEAFF. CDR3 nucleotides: TGTGCCAGCAGCTCGGGGGACAGGGAGGACACTGAAGCTTTCTTT.

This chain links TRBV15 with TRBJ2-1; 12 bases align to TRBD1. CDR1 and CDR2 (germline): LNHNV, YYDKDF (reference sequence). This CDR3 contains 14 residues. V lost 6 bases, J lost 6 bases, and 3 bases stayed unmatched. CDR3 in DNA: TGTGCCACCAGATGGGGACAGGGGGCCAATGAGCAGTTCTTC. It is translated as CATRWGQGANEQFF.

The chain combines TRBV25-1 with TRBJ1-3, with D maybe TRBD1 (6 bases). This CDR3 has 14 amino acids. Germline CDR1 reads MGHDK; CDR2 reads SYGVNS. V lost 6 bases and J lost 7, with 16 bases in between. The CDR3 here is CASSLQGSLNTIYF. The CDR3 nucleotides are TGTGCCAGCAGCCTACAGGGATCGTTGAACACCATATATTTT. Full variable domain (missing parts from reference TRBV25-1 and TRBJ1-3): EADIYQTPRYLVIGTGKKITLECSQTMGHDKMYWYQQDPGMELHLIHYSYGVNSTEKGDLSSESTVSRIRTEHFPLTLESARPSHTSQYLCASSLQGSLNTIYFGEGSWLTVV.

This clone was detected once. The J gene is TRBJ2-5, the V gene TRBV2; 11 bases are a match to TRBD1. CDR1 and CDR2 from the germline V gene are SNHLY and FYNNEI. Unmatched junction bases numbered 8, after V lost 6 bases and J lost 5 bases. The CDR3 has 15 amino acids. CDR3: CASRGTGGGGETQYF. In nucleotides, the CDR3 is TGTGCCAGCAGGGGGACAGGGGGTGGCGGGGAGACCCAGTACTTC.

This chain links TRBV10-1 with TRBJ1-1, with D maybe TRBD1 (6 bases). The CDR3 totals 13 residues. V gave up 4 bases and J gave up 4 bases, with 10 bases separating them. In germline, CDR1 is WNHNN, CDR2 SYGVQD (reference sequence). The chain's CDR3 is CASSAGDGTEAFF. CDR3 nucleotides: TGCGCCAGCAGTGCAGGGGATGGCACTGAAGCTTTCTTT.